These 18 T cell receptor beta chains were all obtained from the same sample, sequenced in a study of early T cells in non-severe SARS-CoV-2 infection. Via MiXCR, TCRdb re-called the 5' RACE reads, giving one row per CDR3 protein. The sample carries roughly 57,000 distinct CDR3 sequences, 13% recorded once. Sequencing was performed on whole blood, taken at baseline. All receptors derive from an adult who was a healthcare worker with PCR-confirmed SARS-CoV-2 infection or an uninfected control (not recorded which).

The chain couples TRBV5-6 to TRBJ1-1; D call uncertain. The CDR3 has 15 residues. Germline assignment: CDR1 SGHDT and CDR2 YYEEEE. Trimming cost V 4 bases and J 3 bases, with 16 bases left between them. CDR3 loop: CASSPVGDSYTEAFF. DNA for the CDR3: TGTGCCAGCAGCCCTGTTGGAGATTCGTACACTGAAGCTTTCTTT. The full variable domain, its missing parts supplied by reference TRBV5-6 and TRBJ1-1, is DAGVTQSPTHLIKTRGQQVTLRCSPKSGHDTVSWYQQALGQGPQFIFQYYEEEERQRGNFPDRFSGHQFPNYSSELNVNALLLGDSALYLCASSPVGDSYTEAFFGQGTRLTVV.

This clonotype was counted only a few times. The rearrangement uses TRBV12-3 or TRBV12-4 and TRBJ2-7; 12 bases are a match to TRBD2. The CDR3 spans 16 residues. The ends lost 4 bases at V and 1 base at J; junction bases unmatched: 5. The chain's CDR3 is CASSSNLAGGSYEQYF. In DNA form, the CDR3 reads TGTGCCAGCAGTTCAAACCTAGCGGGAGGGTCCTACGAGCAGTACTTC.

This clonotype was seen only a few times. This rearrangement joins TRBV7-9 to TRBJ1-4; D is ambiguous. There are 14 residues in the CDR3. Between the trimmed V and J ends, which lost 6 bases and 3 bases, there was a span of 11 bases. Germline assignment: CDR1 SEHNR and CDR2 FQNEAQ (reference sequence). The CDR3 protein is CASRNSWSNEKLFF. The CDR3 coding sequence is TGTGCCAGCAGGAACAGTTGGTCTAATGAAAAACTGTTTTTT.

CDR3 nucleotides: TGTGCCAGTAGTATCGGGACATCCCCGGGGGAGCTGTTTTTT. Protein product: CASSIGTSPGELFF. The J gene is TRBJ2-2, the V gene TRBV19; D possibly corresponds to TRBD1 (6 bases). CDR1 LNHDA and CDR2 SQIVND come from the germline V gene (reference sequence). The CDR3 length is 14 residues. Trimming left V 3 bases short and J 8 bases short, with 13 bases between.

This clonotype was observed a handful of times. This chain uses TRBV20-1 with TRBJ1-1; no firm D call. The CDR3 runs 11 residues. Germline V CDR1 and CDR2: DFQATT, SNEGSKA (reference sequence). The CDR3 sequence is CRVVRNTEAFF. The CDR3 DNA follows: TGCAGGGTAGTTCGAAACACTGAAGCTTTCTTT.

This clonotype was counted a few times. This chain connects TRBV20-1 to TRBJ1-6; TRBD1 aligns across 7 bases. The CDR3 runs 15 residues. The germline gives CDR1 DFQATT, CDR2 SNEGSKA (reference sequence). The J segment lost 8 bases and the V segment lost 0 bases, leaving 7 bases of the junction unmatched. The CDR3 DNA reads as TGCAGTGCTAGAGAAGGGGGGACAGCGGATTCACCCCTCCACTTT. It translates to CSAREGGTADSPLHF.

This clonotype came up a few times. J is TRBJ1-6 and V is TRBV25-1; no definite D call. CDR3 size: 14 residues. CDR1 and CDR2 (germline): MGHDK, SYGVNS. The V end was cut by 8 bases, the J end by 3 bases, with 11 bases between. The CDR3 DNA reads TGTGCCAGCCCCCCCGGCTGCTATAATTCACCCCTCCACTTT. Protein product: CASPPGCYNSPLHF.

This clonotype came up many times. The rearrangement joins TRBV12-3 or TRBV12-4 to TRBJ2-7; either TRBD1 or TRBD2 may supply D (7 bases each). The CDR3 covers 11 residues. The V end was cut by 8 bases, the J end by 7 bases, with 12 bases between. The CDR3 sequence is CASGQGGEQYF. In DNA form, the CDR3 reads TGTGCCAGCGGTCAGGGGGGGGAGCAGTACTTC.

This clonotype was observed at least ten times. This chain links TRBV5-1 with TRBJ2-7; a weak D match, TRBD2 (5 bases). CDR1 SGHRS and CDR2 YFSETQ come from the germline V gene. Deletions cut 6 bases from V and 4 bases from J, with 20 bases between. The CDR3 is made up of 15 amino acids. The CDR3 region has the DNA TGCGCCAGCACCTCCCTCTCCGGGGTTCTATACGAGCAGTACTTC. Protein: CASTSLSGVLYEQYF.

This clonotype was seen at least ten times. The gene calls are TRBV4-1 and TRBJ2-1; the D gene is possibly TRBD1 (5 bases). CDR1 is MGHRA and CDR2 is YSYEKL in the germline V gene. The CDR3 has 14 amino acids. Between the trimmed V and J ends, which lost 1 base and 8 bases, there was a span of 12 bases. The CDR3 loop is CASSQGPRGDEQFF. The CDR3 coding sequence is TGCGCCAGCAGCCAAGGGCCAAGGGGCGATGAGCAGTTCTTC.

Only a few counts were recorded for this clonotype. The chain carries TRBV4-2 and TRBJ2-2; D remains ambiguous. Germline V CDR1 and CDR2: LGHNA, YNFKEQ. Trimming removed 0 bases at V and 1 base at J, with 12 bases between. The CDR3 has 17 residues. The CDR3 sequence: CASSQEVLPENTGELFF. The DNA for the CDR3 is TGTGCCAGCAGCCAAGAAGTGCTTCCAGAGAACACCGGGGAGCTGTTTTTT.

The chain carries TRBV18 and TRBJ2-7, with 10 bases that match TRBD1. CDR1 and CDR2 (germline): KGHSH, LQKENI. This CDR3 has 18 amino acids. V was clipped by 5 bases and J by 0 bases; unmatched bases: 13. CDR3 in amino acids: CASSATGTGAPSSYEQYF. In DNA, the CDR3 is TGTGCCAGCTCAGCCACCGGGACAGGGGCTCCCAGCTCCTACGAGCAGTACTTC.

This sequence joins TRBV28 and TRBJ1-6, with D tentatively TRBD1 (5 bases). This CDR3 has 14 residues. In germline, CDR1 is MDHEN, CDR2 SYDVKM. V shed 2 bases and J shed 9 bases, with 11 bases lying between them. The CDR3 loop is CASSLTGLGSPLHF. DNA for the CDR3: TGTGCCAGCAGTTTAACAGGACTAGGTTCACCCCTCCACTTT.

The chain joins TRBV20-1 to TRBJ2-7; TRBD1 is a possible D gene (6 bases). This CDR3 is built from 16 residues. CDR1 is DFQATT and CDR2 is SNEGSKA in the germline V gene (reference sequence). The V gene lost 7 bases and the J gene lost 2 bases, with 24 bases spanning the gap. In nucleotides, the CDR3 is TGCAGTGTAAGGGGCGCAGGGGCCCCCAATCCCTACGAGCAGTACTTC. Its protein product is CSVRGAGAPNPYEQYF.

Ten or more counts support this clonotype. This rearrangement joins TRBV7-9 to TRBJ1-5; possibly TRBD1 for D (6 bases). The CDR3 loop spans 13 amino acids. The germline V gene encodes CDR1 SEHNR and CDR2 FQNEAQ (reference sequence). Trimming took off 1 base at V and 7 bases at J, with 8 bases between the two ends. This chain's CDR3 is CASSLGGGQPQHF. Written as DNA, the CDR3 is TGTGCCAGCAGCTTAGGGGGGGGCCAGCCCCAGCATTTT.

V usage is TRBV7-2 and J usage is TRBJ2-7; 7 bases agree with TRBD2. This CDR3 is built from 14 residues. Losses at the gene ends were 5 bases for V and 6 bases for J; bases not matched to a gene: 10. The germline CDR1 and CDR2 sequences are SGHTA and FQGNSA. The CDR3 nucleotides are TGTGCCAGCAGCCGGGACGGCGGGGGTTCCGAGCAGTACTTC. Translation gives CASSRDGGGSEQYF.

The rearrangement joins TRBV6-2 or TRBV6-3 to TRBJ2-2; no firm D call. This CDR3 has 15 residues. CDR1 and CDR2 from the germline V gene are MNHEY and SVGEGT. Trimming took 0 bases from V and 6 from J, leaving 11 bases between them. The CDR3 nucleotides are TGTGCCAGCAGTTACTCGAGTATTGGGCCCGGGGAGCTGTTTTTT. Translation: CASSYSSIGPGELFF.

This chain uses TRBV6-1 with TRBJ2-3, with D uncertain. The germline V gene has CDR1 MNHNS and CDR2 SASEGT. There are 13 residues in the CDR3. Trimming cost V 8 bases and J 5 bases, with 14 bases left between them. CDR3 region: CASVPGLEDTQYF. The CDR3 region has the DNA TGTGCCAGCGTGCCCGGCCTAGAAGATACGCAGTATTTT.